This T cell receptor beta chain is drawn from a study of technical replicates of blood from a handful of donors. The table came from immunoSEQ multiplex PCR; TCRdb's copy has only in-frame clones and leaves some out. The sample yields 85,000 or so clones, 94% seen once. The CDR3 spans 14 residues. Trimming pared 6 bases from V and 0 bases from J, leaving 8 bases between. Germline CDR1 and CDR2: MNHNS and SASEGT. This receptor was taken from a human donor in good health. The chain joins TRBV6-1 to TRBJ2-2; tentative D call: TRBD2 (6 bases). The sample comprised T cells isolated from PBMCs. The CDR3 spells CASREGANTGELFF. As DNA, the CDR3 is TGTGCCAGCAGGGAGGGAGCGAACACCGGGGAGCTGTTTTTT.